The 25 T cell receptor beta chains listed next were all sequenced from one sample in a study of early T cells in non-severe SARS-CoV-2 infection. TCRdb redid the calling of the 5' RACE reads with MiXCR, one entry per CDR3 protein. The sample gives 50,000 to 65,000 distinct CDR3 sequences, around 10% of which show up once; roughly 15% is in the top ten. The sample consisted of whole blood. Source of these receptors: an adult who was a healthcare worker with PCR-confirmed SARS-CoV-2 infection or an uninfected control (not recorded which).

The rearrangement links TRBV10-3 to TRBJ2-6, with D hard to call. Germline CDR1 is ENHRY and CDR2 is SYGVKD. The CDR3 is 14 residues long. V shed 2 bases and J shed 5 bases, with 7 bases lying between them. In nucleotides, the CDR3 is TGTGCCATCAGTGAGCCAACCAGGGCCAACGTCCTGACTTTC. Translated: CAISEPTRANVLTF.

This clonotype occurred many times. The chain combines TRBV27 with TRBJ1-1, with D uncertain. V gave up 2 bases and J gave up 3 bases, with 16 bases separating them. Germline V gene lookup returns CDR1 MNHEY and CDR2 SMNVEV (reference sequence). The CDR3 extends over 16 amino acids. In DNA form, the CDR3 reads TGTGCCAGCAGTTTAATCGGCCGGACCCGGGACACTGAAGCTTTCTTT. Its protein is CASSLIGRTRDTEAFF.

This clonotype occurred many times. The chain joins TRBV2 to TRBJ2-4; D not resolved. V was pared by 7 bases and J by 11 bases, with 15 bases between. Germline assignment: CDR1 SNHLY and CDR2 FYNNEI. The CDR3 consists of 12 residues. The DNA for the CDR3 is TGTGCCAGCACCAGCACCCAATCCGTTCAGTACTTC. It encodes CASTSTQSVQYF.

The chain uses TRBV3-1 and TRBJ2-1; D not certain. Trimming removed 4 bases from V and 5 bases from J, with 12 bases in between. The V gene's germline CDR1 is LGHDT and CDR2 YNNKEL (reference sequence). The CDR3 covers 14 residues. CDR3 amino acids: CASSPGVGDNEQFF. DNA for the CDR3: TGTGCCAGCAGCCCCGGCGTTGGAGACAATGAGCAGTTCTTC.

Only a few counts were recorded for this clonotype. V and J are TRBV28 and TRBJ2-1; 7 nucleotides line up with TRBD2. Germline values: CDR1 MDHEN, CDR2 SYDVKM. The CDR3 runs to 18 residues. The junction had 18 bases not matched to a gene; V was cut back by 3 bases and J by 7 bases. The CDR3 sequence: CASSFYALIAGGRNEQFF. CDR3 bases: TGTGCCAGCAGTTTTTACGCCCTTATAGCGGGTGGGAGGAATGAGCAGTTCTTC.

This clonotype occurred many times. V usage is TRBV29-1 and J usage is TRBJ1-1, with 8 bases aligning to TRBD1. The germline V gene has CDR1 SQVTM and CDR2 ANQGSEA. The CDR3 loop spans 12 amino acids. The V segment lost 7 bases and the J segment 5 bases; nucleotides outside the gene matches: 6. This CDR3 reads CSARTGQTEAFF. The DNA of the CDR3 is TGCAGCGCAAGGACAGGGCAGACTGAAGCTTTCTTT.

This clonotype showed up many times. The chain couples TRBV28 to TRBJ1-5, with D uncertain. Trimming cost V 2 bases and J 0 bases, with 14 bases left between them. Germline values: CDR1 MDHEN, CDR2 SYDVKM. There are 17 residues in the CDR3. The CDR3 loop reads CASSLLQAEDSNQPQHF. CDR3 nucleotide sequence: TGTGCCAGCAGTTTACTTCAGGCAGAAGATAGCAATCAGCCCCAGCATTTT. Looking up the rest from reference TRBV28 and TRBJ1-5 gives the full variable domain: DVKVTQSSRYLVKRTGEKVFLECVQDMDHENMFWYRQDPGLGLRLIYFSYDVKMKEKGDIPEGYSVSREKKERFSLILESASTNQTSMYLCASSLLQAEDSNQPQHFGDGTRLSIL.

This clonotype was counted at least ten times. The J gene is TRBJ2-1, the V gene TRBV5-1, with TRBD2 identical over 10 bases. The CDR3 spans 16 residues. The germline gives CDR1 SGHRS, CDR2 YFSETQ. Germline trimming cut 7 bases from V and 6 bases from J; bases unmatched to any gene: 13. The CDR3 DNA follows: TGCGCCAGCCGACTCAAGCTAGCGGGAGAGACCAATGAGCAGTTCTTC. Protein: CASRLKLAGETNEQFF.

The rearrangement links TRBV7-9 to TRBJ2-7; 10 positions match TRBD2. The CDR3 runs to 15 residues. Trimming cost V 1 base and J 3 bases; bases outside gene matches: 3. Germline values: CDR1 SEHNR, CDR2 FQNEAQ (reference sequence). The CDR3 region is CASSLEASGSYEQYF. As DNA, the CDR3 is TGTGCCAGCAGCTTAGAGGCTAGCGGGAGCTACGAGCAGTACTTC.

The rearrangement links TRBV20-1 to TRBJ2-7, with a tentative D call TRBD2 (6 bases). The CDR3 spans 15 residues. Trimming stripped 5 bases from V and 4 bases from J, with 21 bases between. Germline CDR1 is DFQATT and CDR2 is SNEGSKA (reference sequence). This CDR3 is CSARKSASVQYEQYF. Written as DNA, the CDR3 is TGCAGTGCTCGAAAGTCGGCTAGCGTCCAATACGAGCAGTACTTC.

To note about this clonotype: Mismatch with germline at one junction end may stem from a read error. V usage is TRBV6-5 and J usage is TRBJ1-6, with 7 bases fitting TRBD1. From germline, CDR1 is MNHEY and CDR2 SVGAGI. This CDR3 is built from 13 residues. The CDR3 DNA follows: TGTGCCAGCAACAGGGGTCTAAATTCACCCCTCCATTTT. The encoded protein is CASNRGLNSPLHF.

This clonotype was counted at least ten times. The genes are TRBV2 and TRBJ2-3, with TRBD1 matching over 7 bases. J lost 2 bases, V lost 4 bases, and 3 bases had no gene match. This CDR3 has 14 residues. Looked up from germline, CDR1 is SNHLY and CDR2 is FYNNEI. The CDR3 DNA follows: TGTGCCAGCAGTGGGGACAGCTTCACAGATACGCAGTATTTT. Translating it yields CASSGDSFTDTQYF.

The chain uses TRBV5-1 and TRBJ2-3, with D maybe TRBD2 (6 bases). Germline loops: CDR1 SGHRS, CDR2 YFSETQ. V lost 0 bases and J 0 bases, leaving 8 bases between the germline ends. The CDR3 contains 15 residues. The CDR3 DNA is TGCGCCAGCAGCTTGGGCGGGATAAGCACAGATACGCAGTATTTT. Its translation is CASSLGGISTDTQYF.

CDR3 sequence reads: CASSVSGGYTEAFF. The CDR3 DNA reads TGTGCCAGCAGTGTGTCGGGGGGATACACTGAAGCTTTCTTT. This chain uses TRBV6-1 with TRBJ1-1; D may be TRBD1 (5 bases). Trimming stripped 4 bases from V and 3 bases from J, with 12 bases between. The germline V gene has CDR1 MNHNS and CDR2 SASEGT. The CDR3 spans 14 residues.

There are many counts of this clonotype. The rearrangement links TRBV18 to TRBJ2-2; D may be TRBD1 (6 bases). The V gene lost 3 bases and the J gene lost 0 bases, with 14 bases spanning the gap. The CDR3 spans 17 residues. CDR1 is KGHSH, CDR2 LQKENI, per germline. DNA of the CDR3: TGTGCCAGCTCACCCCCTTTCGGACAGTCGAACACCGGGGAGCTGTTTTTT. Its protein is CASSPPFGQSNTGELFF.

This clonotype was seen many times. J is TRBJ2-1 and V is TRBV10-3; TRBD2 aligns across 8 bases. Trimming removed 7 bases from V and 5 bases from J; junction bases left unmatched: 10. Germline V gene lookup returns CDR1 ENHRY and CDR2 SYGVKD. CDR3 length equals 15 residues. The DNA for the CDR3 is TGTGCCATCACGGGGGCGGGAGGAGGGCACAATGAGCAGTTCTTC. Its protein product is CAITGAGGGHNEQFF.

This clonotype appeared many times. CDR3 region: CASSPTRAKAFGELFF. CDR3 in DNA: TGTGCCAGCAGCCCTACCCGGGCCAAGGCCTTCGGGGAGCTGTTTTTT. The chain carries TRBV7-9 and TRBJ2-2; D gene uncertain. V dropped 5 bases and J dropped 7 bases, with 20 bases sitting between them. This CDR3 spans 16 amino acids. The germline gives CDR1 SEHNR, CDR2 FQNEAQ (reference sequence).

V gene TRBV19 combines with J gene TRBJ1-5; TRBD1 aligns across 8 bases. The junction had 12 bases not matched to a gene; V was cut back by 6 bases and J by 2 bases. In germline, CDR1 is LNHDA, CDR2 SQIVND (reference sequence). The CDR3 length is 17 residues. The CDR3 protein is CASSLIRAGGGNQPQHF. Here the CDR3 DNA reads TGTGCCAGTAGCCTAATCCGAGCAGGGGGCGGCAATCAGCCCCAGCATTTT.

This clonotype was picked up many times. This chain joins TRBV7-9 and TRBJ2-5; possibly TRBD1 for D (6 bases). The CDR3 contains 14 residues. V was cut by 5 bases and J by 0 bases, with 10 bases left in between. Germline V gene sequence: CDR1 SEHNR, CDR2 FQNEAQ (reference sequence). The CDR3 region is CASSPGHHQETQYF. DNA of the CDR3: TGTGCCAGCAGCCCGGGACATCACCAAGAGACCCAGTACTTC.

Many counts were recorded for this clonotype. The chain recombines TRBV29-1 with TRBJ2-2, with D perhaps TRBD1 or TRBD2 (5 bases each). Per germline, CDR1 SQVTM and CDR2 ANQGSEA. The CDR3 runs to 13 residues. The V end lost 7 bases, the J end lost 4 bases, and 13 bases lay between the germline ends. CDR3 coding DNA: TGCAGCGCCTGCGAGGGGCCCACCGGGGAGCTGTTTTTT. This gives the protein CSACEGPTGELFF.

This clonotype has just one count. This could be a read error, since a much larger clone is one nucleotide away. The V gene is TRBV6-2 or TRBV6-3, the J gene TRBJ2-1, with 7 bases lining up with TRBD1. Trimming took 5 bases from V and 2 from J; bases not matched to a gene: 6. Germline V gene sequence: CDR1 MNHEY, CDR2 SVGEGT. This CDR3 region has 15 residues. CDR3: CASSRTGVAYNEQFF. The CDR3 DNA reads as TGTGCCAGCAGTCGGACAGGTGTCGCCTACAATGAGCAGTTCTTC.

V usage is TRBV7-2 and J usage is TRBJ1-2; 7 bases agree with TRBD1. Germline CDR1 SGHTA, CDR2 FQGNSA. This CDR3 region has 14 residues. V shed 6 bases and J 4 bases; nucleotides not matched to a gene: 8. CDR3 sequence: CASRPGGQLYGYTF. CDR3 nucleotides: TGTGCCAGCAGACCAGGGGGACAGCTCTATGGCTACACCTTC.

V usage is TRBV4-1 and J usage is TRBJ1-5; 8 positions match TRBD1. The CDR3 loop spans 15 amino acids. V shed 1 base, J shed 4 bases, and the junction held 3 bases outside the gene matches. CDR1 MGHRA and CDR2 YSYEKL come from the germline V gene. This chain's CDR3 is CASSQGDRPNQPQHF. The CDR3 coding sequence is TGCGCCAGCAGCCAAGGGGACAGGCCTAATCAGCCCCAGCATTTT.

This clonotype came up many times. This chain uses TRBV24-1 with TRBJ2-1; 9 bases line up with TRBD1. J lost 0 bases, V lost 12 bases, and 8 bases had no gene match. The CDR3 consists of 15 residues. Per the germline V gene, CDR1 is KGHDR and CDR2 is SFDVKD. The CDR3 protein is CAAGTGSLSYNEQFF. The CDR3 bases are TGTGCCGCCGGGACAGGGTCTCTCTCCTACAATGAGCAGTTCTTC.

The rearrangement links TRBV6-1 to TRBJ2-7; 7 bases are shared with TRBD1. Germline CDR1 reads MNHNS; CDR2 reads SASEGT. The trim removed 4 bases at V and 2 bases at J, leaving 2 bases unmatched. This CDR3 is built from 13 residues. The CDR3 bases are TGTGCCAGCAGTGCGGGACAGACCTACGAGCAGTACTTC. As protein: CASSAGQTYEQYF.